This T cell receptor beta chain was documented in a study of identical twins' blood T cells. Study background: About 50 million reads came from about twelve libraries, six alpha, six beta. Study-level findings and limits: Each donor's most abundant TCRbeta clonotypes shared more CDR3 sequences with her twin than unrelated donors. Environmental influences on twin similarity could not be excluded. Shared CDR3 clonotype counts tracked mainly the product of cloneset sizes.

This clonotype has a handful of counts. Antigen: not known. TCRdb reprocessed the 5' RACE reads via MiXCR and lists one record per CDR3 protein. In the table there are 350,000 to 450,000 distinct CDR3 sequences, about 28% of which are singletons. The V segment lost 6 bases and the J segment 4 bases; nucleotides outside the gene matches: 6. There are 15 residues in the CDR3. V is TRBV12-3 or TRBV12-4 and J is TRBJ1-4, with 9 nucleotides matching TRBD1. The receptor's source is a woman aged 18 to 55 in good health. Sequencing was done on a sample of PBMCs. The DNA for the CDR3 is TGTGCCAGCAGCCACGGACAGGGGAGTAATGAAAAACTGTTTTTT. It codes for CASSHGQGSNEKLFF.